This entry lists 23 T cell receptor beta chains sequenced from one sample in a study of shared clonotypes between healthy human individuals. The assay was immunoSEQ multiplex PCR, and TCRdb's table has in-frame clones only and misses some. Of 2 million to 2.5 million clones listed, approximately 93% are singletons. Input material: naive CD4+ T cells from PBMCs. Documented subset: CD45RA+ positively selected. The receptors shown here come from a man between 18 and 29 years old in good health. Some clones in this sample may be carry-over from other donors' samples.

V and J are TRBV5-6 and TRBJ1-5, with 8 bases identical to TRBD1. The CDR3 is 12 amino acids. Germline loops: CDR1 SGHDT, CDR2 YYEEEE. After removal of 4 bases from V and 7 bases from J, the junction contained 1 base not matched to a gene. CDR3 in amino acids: CASSGQGQPQHF. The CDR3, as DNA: TGTGCCAGCAGCGGACAGGGCCAGCCCCAGCATTTT.

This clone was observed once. The CDR3: CASSLYGGAPKDYGYTF. CDR3 sequence (DNA): TGTGCCAGCAGTTTATATGGGGGGGCCCCTAAGGACTATGGCTACACCTTC. The chain couples TRBV27 to TRBJ1-2; perhaps TRBD1 as D (6 bases). Germline V gives CDR1 MNHEY, CDR2 SMNVEV (reference sequence). The CDR3 runs to 17 residues. V was shortened by 1 base and J by 3 bases, with 18 bases between the two germline ends.

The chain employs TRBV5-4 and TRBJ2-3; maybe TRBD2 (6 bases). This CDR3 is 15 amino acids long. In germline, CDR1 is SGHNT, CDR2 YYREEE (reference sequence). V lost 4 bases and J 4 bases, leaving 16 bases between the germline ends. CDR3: CASSTEVAESDTQYF. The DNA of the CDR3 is TGTGCCAGCAGCACGGAAGTAGCGGAGTCAGATACGCAGTATTTT. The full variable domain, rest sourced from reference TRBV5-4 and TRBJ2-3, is ETGVTQSPTHLIKTRGQQVTLRCSSQSGHNTVSWYQQALGQGPQFIFQYYREEENGRGNFPPRFSGLQFPNYSSELNVNALELDDSALYLCASSTEVAESDTQYFGPGTRLTVL.

The DNA of the CDR3 is TGTGCCAGCAGACACAACTACGAGCAGTACTTC. Its translation: CASRHNYEQYF. The V call is TRBV28, the J call TRBJ2-7, with unresolved D. The CDR3 spans 11 residues. Trimming left V 6 bases short and J 3 bases short, with 6 bases between. Germline V gene data show CDR1 as MDHEN and CDR2 as SYDVKM.

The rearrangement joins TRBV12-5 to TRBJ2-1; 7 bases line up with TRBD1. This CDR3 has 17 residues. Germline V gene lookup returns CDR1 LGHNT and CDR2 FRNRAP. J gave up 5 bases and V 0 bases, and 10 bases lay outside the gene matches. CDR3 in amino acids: CASGLVGSGQLHNEQFF. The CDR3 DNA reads TGTGCTAGTGGTTTGGTGGGCTCGGGACAGCTACACAATGAGCAGTTCTTC.

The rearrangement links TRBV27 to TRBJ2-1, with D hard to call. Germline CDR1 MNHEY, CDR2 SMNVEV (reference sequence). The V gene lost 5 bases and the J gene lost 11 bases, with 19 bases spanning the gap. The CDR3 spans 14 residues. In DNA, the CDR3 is TGTGCCAGCAGTACAATACCTACCCGTGTTAAGCAGTTCTTC. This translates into CASSTIPTRVKQFF.

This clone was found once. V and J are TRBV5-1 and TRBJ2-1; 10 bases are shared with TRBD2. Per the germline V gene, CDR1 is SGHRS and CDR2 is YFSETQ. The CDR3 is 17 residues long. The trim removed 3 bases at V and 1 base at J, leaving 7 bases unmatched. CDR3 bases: TGCGCCAGCAGCTCGTTCTGGACTAGCGGATCCTACAATGAGCAGTTCTTC. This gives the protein CASSSFWTSGSYNEQFF.

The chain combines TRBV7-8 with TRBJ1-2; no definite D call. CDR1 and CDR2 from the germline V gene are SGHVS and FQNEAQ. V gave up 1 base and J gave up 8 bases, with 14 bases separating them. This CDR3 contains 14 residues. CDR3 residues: CASSLVRTMQGYTF. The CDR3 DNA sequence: TGTGCCAGCAGCTTAGTCCGCACAATGCAGGGCTACACCTTC.

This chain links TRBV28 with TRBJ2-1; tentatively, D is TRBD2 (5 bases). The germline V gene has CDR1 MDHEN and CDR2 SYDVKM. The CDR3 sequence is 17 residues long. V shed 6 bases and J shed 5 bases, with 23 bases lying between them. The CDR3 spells CASRGTRLSRLDNEQFF. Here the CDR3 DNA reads TGTGCCAGCAGGGGTACTAGACTGAGTCGCCTAGACAATGAGCAGTTCTTC.

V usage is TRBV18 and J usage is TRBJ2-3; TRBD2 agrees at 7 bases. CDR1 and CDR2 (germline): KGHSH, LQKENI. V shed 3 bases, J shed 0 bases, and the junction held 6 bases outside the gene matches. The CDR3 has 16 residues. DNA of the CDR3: TGTGCCAGCTCACCGAACATACTAGCGAGCACAGATACGCAGTATTTT. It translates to CASSPNILASTDTQYF.

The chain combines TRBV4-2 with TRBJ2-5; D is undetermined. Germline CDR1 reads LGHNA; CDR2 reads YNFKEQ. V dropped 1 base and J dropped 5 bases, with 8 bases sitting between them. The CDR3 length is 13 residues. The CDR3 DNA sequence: TGTGCCAGCAGCCAAGGCCCGACCGAGACCCAGTACTTC. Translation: CASSQGPTETQYF.

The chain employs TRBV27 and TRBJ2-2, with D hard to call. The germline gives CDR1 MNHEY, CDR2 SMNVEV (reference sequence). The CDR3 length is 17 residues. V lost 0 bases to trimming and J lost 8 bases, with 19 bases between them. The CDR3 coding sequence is TGTGCCAGCAGTTTATCTTCCCGGGCGGAAACACTGGGGGAGCTGTTTTTT. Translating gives CASSLSSRAETLGELFF.

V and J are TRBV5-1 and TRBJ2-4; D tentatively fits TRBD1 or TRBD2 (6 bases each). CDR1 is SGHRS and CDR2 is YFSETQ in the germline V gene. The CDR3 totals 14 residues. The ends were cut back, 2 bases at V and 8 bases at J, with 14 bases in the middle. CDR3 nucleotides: TGCGCCAGCAGCTTAGCACAGGGAGGTGACATTCAGTACTTC. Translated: CASSLAQGGDIQYF.

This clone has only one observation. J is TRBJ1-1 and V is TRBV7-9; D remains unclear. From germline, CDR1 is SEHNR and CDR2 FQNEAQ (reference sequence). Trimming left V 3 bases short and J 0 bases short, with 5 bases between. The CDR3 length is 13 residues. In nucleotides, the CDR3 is TGTGCCAGCAGCTTCGAAATGAACACTGAAGCTTTCTTT. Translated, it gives CASSFEMNTEAFF.

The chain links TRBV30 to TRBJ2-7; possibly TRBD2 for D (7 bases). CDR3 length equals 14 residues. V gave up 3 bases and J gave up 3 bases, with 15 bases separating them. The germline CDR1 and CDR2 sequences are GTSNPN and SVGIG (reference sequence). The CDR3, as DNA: TGTGCCTGGAGGTCTGGGGGGGCGGTCTACGAGCAGTACTTC. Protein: CAWRSGGAVYEQYF.

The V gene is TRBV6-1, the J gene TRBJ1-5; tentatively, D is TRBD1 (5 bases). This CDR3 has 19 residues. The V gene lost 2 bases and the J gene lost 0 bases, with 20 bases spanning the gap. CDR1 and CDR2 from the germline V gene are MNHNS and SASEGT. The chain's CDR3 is CASSEHREGVPYSNQPQHF. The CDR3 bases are TGTGCCAGCAGTGAACATCGCGAAGGGGTCCCTTATAGCAATCAGCCCCAGCATTTT.

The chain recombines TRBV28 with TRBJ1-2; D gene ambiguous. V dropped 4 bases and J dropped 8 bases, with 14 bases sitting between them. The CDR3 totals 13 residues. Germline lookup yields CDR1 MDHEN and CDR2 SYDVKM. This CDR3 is CASSSRTAGGYTF. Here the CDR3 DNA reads TGTGCCAGCAGTTCCAGGACGGCCGGGGGCTACACCTTC.

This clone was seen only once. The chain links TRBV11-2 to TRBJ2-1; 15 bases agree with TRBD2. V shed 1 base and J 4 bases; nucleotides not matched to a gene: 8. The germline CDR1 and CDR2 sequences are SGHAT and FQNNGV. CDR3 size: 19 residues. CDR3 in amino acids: CASSLVPGTSGRTYNEQFF. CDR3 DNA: TGTGCCAGCAGCTTAGTTCCCGGGACTAGCGGGAGGACGTACAATGAGCAGTTCTTC.

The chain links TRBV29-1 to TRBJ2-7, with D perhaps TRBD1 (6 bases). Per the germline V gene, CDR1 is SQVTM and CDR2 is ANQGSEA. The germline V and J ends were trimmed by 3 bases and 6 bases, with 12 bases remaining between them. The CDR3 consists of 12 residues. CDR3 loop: CSVEVPGAEQYF. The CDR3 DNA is TGCAGCGTTGAGGTCCCAGGGGCCGAGCAGTACTTC.

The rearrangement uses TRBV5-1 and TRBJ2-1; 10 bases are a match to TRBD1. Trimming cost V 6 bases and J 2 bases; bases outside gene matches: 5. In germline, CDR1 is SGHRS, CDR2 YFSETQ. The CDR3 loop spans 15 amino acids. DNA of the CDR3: TGCGCCAGCACCTTAGGACAGGGGGCCTACAATGAGCAGTTCTTC. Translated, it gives CASTLGQGAYNEQFF.

The CDR3 DNA reads as TGTGCCAGCAGCTCGGCCCGGGGGAGGGGGGGAGCTGAAGCTTTCTTT. Translating it yields CASSSARGRGGAEAFF. The chain has TRBV7-2 and TRBJ1-1; D is possibly TRBD1 (6 bases). Germline lookup yields CDR1 SGHTA and CDR2 FQGNSA. V shed 4 bases and J shed 6 bases, with 21 bases lying between them. The CDR3 consists of 16 residues.

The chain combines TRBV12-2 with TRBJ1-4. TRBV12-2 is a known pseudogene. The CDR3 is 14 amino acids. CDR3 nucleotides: TGTGCTCCCGGGAGGGGGCAGATCGGTGAAAAACTGTTTTTT. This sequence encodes CAPGRGQIGEKLFF.

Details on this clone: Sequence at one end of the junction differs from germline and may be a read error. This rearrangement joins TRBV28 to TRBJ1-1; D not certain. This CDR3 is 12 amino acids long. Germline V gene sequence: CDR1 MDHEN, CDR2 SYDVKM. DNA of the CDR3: TGTGCCAGCAGTACCAGACTTCGGACTGCCAACTTT. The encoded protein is CASSTRLRTANF.